A selection of T cell receptor beta chains follows, all from one sample in a study of breast tumors, draining lymph nodes, adjacent tissues. TCRdb redid the calling of the multiplex PCR reads with MiXCR, one entry per CDR3 protein. The table has about 100,000 distinct CDR3 sequences, over 20% seen once. The sequenced sample was axillary lymph node tissue. Every receptor here comes from a female donor with breast cancer. Some clones in this sample may be carry-over from other donors' samples. The CDR3 runs from the conserved cysteine through the conserved F or W.

CDR3 protein: CASSPGLAGQNEQFFGPGTSPLHF
V gene: TRBV27
J gene: TRBJ1-6

CDR3 protein: CASSLQGGGETQYF
V gene: TRBV5-4
J gene: TRBJ2-5

CDR3 protein: CASSFRGGGTQYF
V gene: TRBV27
J gene: TRBJ2-5

CDR3 protein: CASSYSRGGRPANYGYTF
V gene: TRBV6-2/TRBV6-3
J gene: TRBJ1-2

CDR3 protein: CASSSRWTSVYNEQFF
V gene: TRBV13
J gene: TRBJ2-1

CDR3 protein: CASRSPSGTQEQYF
V gene: TRBV28
J gene: TRBJ2-7

CDR3 protein: CASSLAGGRSSYNKQFF
V gene: TRBV5-1
J gene: TRBJ2-1

CDR3 protein: CATSIGQGAYYGYTF
V gene: TRBV15
J gene: TRBJ1-2

CDR3 protein: CASSLPGHYGYTF
V gene: TRBV12-3/TRBV12-4
J gene: TRBJ1-2

CDR3 protein: CASSSPKMGRRIGYEQYF
V gene: TRBV6-1
J gene: TRBJ2-7

CDR3 protein: CASSQEADRRNEQYF
V gene: TRBV7-9
J gene: TRBJ2-7

CDR3 protein: CASSPGPSDQPQHF
V gene: TRBV2
J gene: TRBJ1-5

CDR3 protein: CAISEIRPDSPLHF
V gene: TRBV10-3
J gene: TRBJ1-6